These 15 T cell receptor beta chains came from one sample sequenced in a study of T cells after yellow fever vaccination. TCRdb processed the 5' RACE reads anew with MiXCR; each CDR3 protein has one entry. The data show about 350,000 distinct CDR3 sequences, approximately 13% seen once. The sample in question was CD4+ T cells sorted from PBMCs, obtained 15 days after the yellow fever booster vaccination. These receptors all stem from a man aged 18 to 30 who received the YFV17D yellow fever vaccine.

This clonotype was observed a handful of times. The chain employs TRBV7-2 and TRBJ2-3, with 12 bases identical to TRBD2. CDR1 and CDR2 from the germline V gene are SGHTA and FQGNSA. The V gene end was trimmed by 5 bases and the J gene end by 4 bases; junction bases not matched to a gene: 7. The CDR3 totals 16 residues. CDR3 sequence (DNA): TGTGCCAGCAGCCCGGAACTAGCGGGGGGCCCAGATACGCAGTATTTT. This codes for CASSPELAGGPDTQYF.

This clonotype was seen repeatedly, ten times or more. In DNA form, the CDR3 reads TGTGCCAGCAGACGGGACAGTAGCACAGATACGCAGTATTTT. Translated: CASRRDSSTDTQYF. This sequence joins TRBV7-9 and TRBJ2-3, with 7 bases identical to TRBD1. J was trimmed by 0 bases and V by 6 bases; bases with no gene match: 3. CDR1 is SEHNR, CDR2 FQNEAQ, per germline (reference sequence). The CDR3 length is 14 residues.

As to this clonotype: A junction boundary mismatches the germline segment, possibly from a read error. This rearrangement joins TRBV6-2 or TRBV6-3 to TRBJ2-3; D is undetermined. CDR1 and CDR2 from the germline V gene are MNHEY and SVGEGT. This CDR3 is 14 amino acids long. The CDR3 nucleotides read TGTGCCAGGAGTTACTCCCTTCGATGGGATACGCAGTATTTT. Protein product: CARSYSLRWDTQYF.

The chain carries TRBV6-2 or TRBV6-3 and TRBJ1-2; D perhaps matches TRBD1 (6 bases). The germline V gene has CDR1 MNHEY and CDR2 SVGEGT. The CDR3 sequence is 14 residues long. Trimming took off 6 bases at V and 4 bases at J, with 15 bases between the two ends. The CDR3 nucleotides are TGTGCCAGCAGGCCTGGGGGCGCGATCTATGGCTACACCTTC. Protein sequence: CASRPGGAIYGYTF.

This clonotype was seen only a few times. The CDR3 DNA reads TGTGCCATCAGTGAGTCGTTGGGGGTGAAGGGCTACACCTTC. It is translated as CAISESLGVKGYTF. The V gene is TRBV10-3, the J gene TRBJ1-2; D is perhaps TRBD1 (5 bases). Germline CDR1 and CDR2: ENHRY and SYGVKD. The CDR3 loop spans 14 amino acids. Deletions cut 0 bases from V and 8 bases from J, with 13 bases between.

In this sample, this clonotype turned up a few times. The gene calls are TRBV5-5 and TRBJ1-2; weak D call: TRBD1 (5 bases). The germline V and J ends were trimmed by 2 bases and 4 bases, with 9 bases remaining between them. This CDR3 has 13 residues. Germline V lookup: CDR1 SGHKS, CDR2 YYEKEE (reference sequence). CDR3: CASSFGDAYGYTF. CDR3 DNA sequence: TGTGCCAGCAGCTTTGGGGACGCCTATGGCTACACCTTC. Combining the CDR3 with reference TRBV5-5 and TRBJ1-2 gives the whole variable domain DAGVTQSPTHLIKTRGQQVTLRCSPISGHKSVSWYQQVLGQGPQFIFQYYEKEERGRGNFPDRFSARQFPNYSSELNVNALLLGDSALYLCASSFGDAYGYTFGSGTRLTVV.

CDR3 region: CATSTTEGGLVDTQYF. CDR3 DNA sequence: TGTGCCACCAGTACGACTGAGGGGGGGTTGGTAGATACGCAGTATTTT. The chain carries TRBV24-1 and TRBJ2-3; a possible D gene is TRBD2 (7 bases). Trimming cost V 6 bases and J 5 bases, with 20 bases left between them. The CDR3 sequence is 16 residues long. CDR1 is KGHDR and CDR2 is SFDVKD in the germline V gene.

This clonotype was observed at least ten times. V is TRBV28 and J is TRBJ2-1; 8 bases match TRBD1. The CDR3 contains 14 residues. After removal of 3 bases from V and 7 bases from J, the junction contained 5 bases not matched to a gene. Per the germline V gene, CDR1 is MDHEN and CDR2 is SYDVKM. This CDR3 is CASSFRTGWNEQFF. The CDR3 DNA is TGTGCCAGCAGTTTCCGGACAGGGTGGAATGAGCAGTTCTTC.

This chain joins TRBV9 and TRBJ2-7; possibly TRBD2 for D (5 bases). Germline CDR1 is SGDLS and CDR2 is YYNGEE. There are 16 residues in the CDR3. The V end lost 4 bases, the J end lost 6 bases, and 23 bases lay between the germline ends. As DNA, the CDR3 is TGTGCCAGCAGCTCCCGGGGTGACGGGGTTTTGGGCGAGCAGTACTTC. Amino acid sequence: CASSSRGDGVLGEQYF. Together with reference TRBV9 and TRBJ2-7, the CDR3 gives the full variable domain: DSGVTQTPKHLITATGQRVTLRCSPRSGDLSVYWYQQSLDQGLQFLIQYYNGEERAKGNILERFSAQQFPDLHSELNLSSLELGDSALYFCASSSRGDGVLGEQYFGPGTRLTVT.

This sequence joins TRBV18 and TRBJ2-4, with D maybe TRBD2 (5 bases). The CDR3 runs 14 residues. V was pared by 0 bases and J by 10 bases, with 13 bases between. Germline V gene data show CDR1 as KGHSH and CDR2 as LQKENI. The CDR3 DNA is TGTGCCAGCTCACCACCGGCCGGGGTCGGAATTCAGTACTTC. Its translation is CASSPPAGVGIQYF.

This clonotype has just a few counts. This chain connects TRBV28 to TRBJ1-3; D is ambiguous. Trimming stripped 11 bases from V and 4 bases from J, with 12 bases between. This CDR3 is 12 amino acids long. CDR1 MDHEN and CDR2 SYDVKM come from the germline V gene. The chain's CDR3 is CAASTAGNTIYF. CDR3 in DNA: TGTGCCGCCTCAACGGCGGGAAACACCATATATTTT.

The rearrangement links TRBV20-1 to TRBJ2-5; 10 bases agree with TRBD2. Germline V gene sequence: CDR1 DFQATT, CDR2 SNEGSKA (reference sequence). This CDR3 is 15 amino acids long. The trim removed 1 base at V and 3 bases at J, leaving 5 bases unmatched. This CDR3 reads CSARVWLAGEETQYF. The CDR3 DNA reads TGCAGTGCTAGAGTTTGGCTAGCGGGAGAAGAGACCCAGTACTTC.

This clonotype was found a few times. The chain combines TRBV12-3 or TRBV12-4 with TRBJ2-2; 9 positions agree with TRBD1. The CDR3 length is 15 residues. V shed 6 bases, J shed 7 bases, and the junction held 9 bases outside the gene matches. CDR3 residues: CASSPRQGGDGELFF. The CDR3 DNA sequence: TGTGCCAGCAGCCCTCGACAGGGGGGGGACGGGGAGCTGTTTTTT.

The J gene is TRBJ1-2, the V gene TRBV20-1; D unclear. This CDR3 contains 12 residues. Germline loops: CDR1 DFQATT, CDR2 SNEGSKA (reference sequence). Trimming took 5 bases from V and 2 from J, leaving 9 bases between them. The CDR3 reads CSAADGNYGYTF. CDR3 sequence (DNA): TGCAGTGCTGCGGACGGGAACTATGGCTACACCTTC.

The rearrangement joins TRBV7-2 to TRBJ2-2; TRBD2 aligns across 10 bases. In germline, CDR1 is SGHTA, CDR2 FQGNSA. V shed 4 bases and J 6 bases; nucleotides not matched to a gene: 5. The CDR3 has 15 amino acids. The DNA for the CDR3 is TGTGCCAGCAGCTGGAGCGGGGGGGCCCCCGGGGAGCTGTTTTTT. It translates to CASSWSGGAPGELFF.